The 6 T cell receptor beta chains listed next were all sequenced from one sample in a study of patients and donors after allogeneic stem cell transplantation (dated by TCRdb to about 2020). The library relied on RT-PCR. Sequencing used a NextSeq 550. Starting from the raw public reads, TCRdb applied fastp trimming at Q25, assembled clones with MiXCR and retained in-frame beta chains. For every CDR3 protein sequence, its rows merge into one entry that carries the most common genes and DNA. Present in this sample are approximately 200,000 distinct CDR3 sequences, 38% of which were seen just once. The top ten clonotypes cover more than 9% of the sample. Input material: blood, either unsorted or a sorted T cell fraction (not recorded which). Source of these receptors: a human donor who was either an allogeneic HSCT recipient or a stem cell or donor lymphocyte infusion donor (not recorded which). It is not recorded whose cells these are; they may come from a transplant donor.

This sequence joins TRBV11-1 and TRBJ1-2; D may be TRBD1 (5 bases). Trimming took off 3 bases at V and 3 bases at J, with 8 bases between the two ends. The CDR3 length is 13 residues. Looked up from germline, CDR1 is SGHAT and CDR2 is FQDESV (reference sequence). The CDR3 loop is CASSLGHDYGYTF. For the CDR3, the DNA is TGTGCCAGCAGCTTGGGGCATGACTATGGCTACACCTTC.

This clonotype turned up a few times. The chain combines TRBV12-3 or TRBV12-4 with TRBJ1-1; D remains unclear. This CDR3 contains 15 residues. The ends were cut back, 5 bases at V and 4 bases at J, with 17 bases in the middle. CDR3: CASSPEVLSATEAFF. The CDR3 DNA sequence: TGTGCCAGCAGTCCGGAGGTCCTCTCCGCCACTGAAGCTTTCTTT.

The rearrangement uses TRBV12-3 or TRBV12-4 and TRBJ2-2, with 9 positions matching TRBD1. CDR3 length: 16 residues. Trimming at V came to 6 bases and at J to 4 bases, leaving 9 bases not matched to a gene. The CDR3 spells CASRPRDRVGTGELFF. The CDR3 DNA follows: TGTGCCAGCAGACCCCGGGACAGGGTGGGCACCGGGGAGCTGTTTTTT.

The V and J genes are TRBV2 and TRBJ1-2, with TRBD1 matching 7 bases. In germline, CDR1 is SNHLY, CDR2 FYNNEI. The V segment lost 3 bases and the J segment 7 bases; nucleotides outside the gene matches: 8. The length of the CDR3 is 14 residues. In DNA, the CDR3 is TGTGCCAGCAGTGACCCCGGGACAGACGGTGGCTACACCTTC. It yields the protein CASSDPGTDGGYTF. Full variable domain (rest looked up from reference TRBV2 and TRBJ1-2): EPEVTQTPSHQVTQMGQEVILRCVPISNHLYFYWYRQILGQKVEFLVSFYNNEISEKSEIFDDQFSVERPDGSNFTLKIRSTKLEDSAMYFCASSDPGTDGGYTFGSGTRLTVV.

Concerning this clonotype: Germline and junction disagree at one end, which may indicate a read error. The chain couples TRBV5-1 to TRBJ2-7; 11 positions match TRBD2. CDR1 is SGHRS and CDR2 is YFSETQ in the germline V gene. The length of the CDR3 is 16 residues. The CDR3 sequence is CTSSVLGLAENYEQYF. DNA of the CDR3: TGCACCAGCAGCGTATTGGGACTAGCGGAAAATTACGAGCAGTACTTC. Drawing the rest from reference TRBV5-1 and TRBJ2-7, the complete variable domain is KAGVTQTPRYLIKTRGQQVTLSCSPISGHRSVSWYQQTPGQGLQFLFEYFSETQRNKGNFPGRFSGRQFSNSRSEMNVSTLELGDSALYLCTSSVLGLAENYEQYFGPGTRLTVT.

This rearrangement joins TRBV20-1 to TRBJ1-5, with 7 bases matching TRBD1. Germline CDR1 and CDR2: DFQATT and SNEGSKA (reference sequence). This CDR3 contains 13 residues. With 6 bases clipped from V and 7 bases from J, the junction kept 9 bases outside the gene matches. CDR3 coding DNA: TGCAGTGCGCTCAGACAGGGCTGGCAGCCCCAGCATTTT. Its protein product is CSALRQGWQPQHF.